The entry below gives a single TCR beta chain sequence along with its context. The antigen is not known. CDR1 SQVTM and CDR2 ANQGSEA come from the germline V gene. The CDR3 loop spans 12 amino acids. Trimming removed 4 bases from V and 3 bases from J, with 9 bases in between. TCRdb re-called the 5' RACE reads with MiXCR, one entry per CDR3 protein. In the table there are roughly 720,000 distinct CDR3 sequences, 15% to 20% of which are singletons. The sample originates from a study of identical twins. General study points: Conclusions were based on cross-sectional statistical analysis, without following the same donors.

These sequences were also reported in another study, on T cells expressing NK-cell markers. That study adds: Several of the experiments relied on an anti-gamma-delta TCR antibody so that only alpha-beta TCR T cells were sorted.

The receptor's source is a woman between 18 and 29 years old in good health. This sequence joins TRBV29-1 and TRBJ2-5, with D hard to call. The material sequenced was PBMCs. The CDR3 nucleotides are TGCAGCGTTGTTTCGGTAGAAGAGACCCAGTACTTC. It yields the protein CSVVSVEETQYF.